This TCR beta chain is drawn from a study of T cells in Graves' hyperthyroidism and ophthalmopathy. Study-wide results and limits: In the blood, most expanded thyroid clonotypes above 0.001 appeared as well.

Points on this clonotype: Its antigen is undetermined. Its ends do not fully match the called genes, so a read error is possible.

Authors of the study amplified TCR beta CDR3 regions from RNA transcripts. With the HTBI primer set, the TCR CDR3 went through a first round of RT-PCR. TCRdb passed the multiplex PCR reads through MiXCR, listing each CDR3 protein once. There are more than 550,000 distinct CDR3 sequences in the sample; nearly 45% occur only once, and under 8.5% lies in the top ten. Germline CDR1 reads SGHTA; CDR2 reads FQGNSA. The CDR3 length is 14 residues. Source material: peripheral blood or thyroid tissue (not recorded which). The rearrangement links TRBV7-2 to TRBJ2-6; D may be TRBD1 (5 bases). The clonotype originates from an adult man with Graves' disease, either hyperthyroidism or ophthalmopathy (not recorded which). Written as DNA, the CDR3 is TGTGCCAGCAGCTTGGACCTTGGGGCCCACGTCCTGACTTTC. Protein sequence: CASSLDLGAHVLTF.